This TCR beta chain was captured in a study of T-cell memory formation after mild COVID-19. Study overall: Largely, the TCR clusters proved donor specific. General study points: Later expanders leaned CD4+, whereas day 15 to 85 contracting clones were balanced CD4/CD8.

Barcoded TCR alpha and TCR beta cDNA libraries with UMIs came from 5'RACE using constant-segment primers. TCRdb used MiXCR to reprocess the 5' RACE reads, holding one entry per CDR3 protein. The data show 400,000 to 500,000 distinct CDR3 sequences, with roughly 18% seen just once and roughly 21% held by the top ten. This clonotype has ten or more counts. Its antigen remains unidentified. Trimming left V 5 bases short and J 4 bases short, with 11 bases between. CDR1 and CDR2 (germline): MDHEN, SYDVKM. The CDR3 has 13 amino acids. The TCR was taken from a man younger than 35 who had mild COVID-19 (a few samples of this study predate the infection). Cell type and time point are not known. V is TRBV28 and J is TRBJ1-2; D gene uncertain. Sequencing was carried out using PBMCs or a T cell subset sorted from them (not recorded which). The CDR3 nucleotides are TGTGCCAGCAGTACCTCTCAGCGCTATGGCTACACCTTC. As protein: CASSTSQRYGYTF.